This entry is about one TCR beta chain. This sample was taken from a study of blood T cell repertoires in COVID-19. About the research overall: Samples came from the United States, Italy and Spain, spanning acute and convalescent COVID-19.

Libraries were prepared by immunoSEQ multiplex PCR; TCRdb keeps only in-frame clonotypes and omits some of them. The sample lists about 160,000 clones, around 90% occurring once. There are 13 residues in the CDR3. Trimming removed 8 bases from V and 6 bases from J, with 15 bases in between. Germline V lookup: CDR1 ENHRY, CDR2 SYGVKD. The chain combines TRBV10-3 with TRBJ2-3; D may be TRBD1 (6 bases). The specimen was peripheral blood. This clonotype was obtained from a man aged 55 to 69 with active or convalescent COVID-19. CDR3 amino acids: CAIWPGAGDTQYF. DNA of the CDR3: TGTGCCATCTGGCCAGGGGCAGGGGATACGCAGTATTTT.